This TCR beta chain was captured by sequencing in a study of technical replicates of blood from several donors. The table came from immunoSEQ multiplex PCR; TCRdb's copy has only in-frame clones and leaves some out. Of around 79,000 clones listed, around 94% are singletons. This sequence was found in a human donor in good health. Specimen: T cells isolated from PBMCs.

CDR3 region: CASSLVASRETQYF. For the CDR3, the DNA is TGTGCCAGCAGCTTAGTGGCTAGCCGAGAGACCCAGTACTTC. This chain connects TRBV7-9 to TRBJ2-5; D perhaps matches TRBD2 (5 bases). V was trimmed by 1 base and J by 4 bases, leaving 10 bases between them. The CDR3 is 14 residues long. The germline gives CDR1 SEHNR, CDR2 FQNEAQ (reference sequence). Full variable domain (rest looked up from reference TRBV7-9 and TRBJ2-5): DTGVSQNPRHKITKRGQNVTFRCDPISEHNRLYWYRQTLGQGPEFLTYFQNEAQLEKSRLLSDRFSAERPKGSFSTLEIQRTEQGDSAMYLCASSLVASRETQYFGPGTRLLVL.